This TCR beta chain was documented in a study of T-cell memory formation after mild COVID-19. Study results and caveats: The study found contracting CD4+ clones mainly in CM and EM and contracting CD8+ clones in EMRA. There was no confirmation that second-wave clones peaking on day 37 were SARS-CoV-2 specific.

TCR alpha and TCR beta cDNA libraries with sample barcodes and UMIs came from 5'RACE using constant-segment primers. TCRdb redid the calling of the 5' RACE reads with MiXCR, one entry per CDR3 protein. The data contain around 200,000 distinct CDR3 sequences, about 22% of them singletons. Notes on this clonotype: Its antigen is currently unknown.

The trim removed 5 bases at V and 0 bases at J, leaving 5 bases unmatched. The CDR3 consists of 15 residues. In germline, CDR1 is WSHSY, CDR2 SAAADI. This receptor was taken from an adult woman who had mild COVID-19 (a few samples of this study predate the infection). Cell type and time point are not known. This chain links TRBV10-2 with TRBJ2-3, with 7 bases lining up with TRBD2. The sample taken for sequencing was PBMCs or a T cell subset sorted from them (not recorded which). Here the CDR3 DNA reads TGCGCCAGCAGTCAGAGCGGGATTAGCACAGATACGCAGTATTTT. Its protein product is CASSQSGISTDTQYF.